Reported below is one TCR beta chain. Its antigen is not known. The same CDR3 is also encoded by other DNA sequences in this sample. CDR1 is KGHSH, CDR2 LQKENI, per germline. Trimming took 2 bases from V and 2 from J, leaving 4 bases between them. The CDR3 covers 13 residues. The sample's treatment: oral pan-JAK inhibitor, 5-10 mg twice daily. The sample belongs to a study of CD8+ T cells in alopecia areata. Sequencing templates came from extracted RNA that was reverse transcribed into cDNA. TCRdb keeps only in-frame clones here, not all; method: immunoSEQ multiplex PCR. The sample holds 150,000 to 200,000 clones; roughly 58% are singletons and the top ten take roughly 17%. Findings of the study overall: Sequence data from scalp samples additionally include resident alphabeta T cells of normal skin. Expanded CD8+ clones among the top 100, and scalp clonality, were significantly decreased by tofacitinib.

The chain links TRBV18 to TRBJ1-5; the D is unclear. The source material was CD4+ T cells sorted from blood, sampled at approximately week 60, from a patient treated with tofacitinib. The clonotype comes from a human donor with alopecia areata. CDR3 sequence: CASSPGGNQPQHF. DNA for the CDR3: TGTGCCAGCTCACCAGGGGGCAATCAGCCCCAGCATTTT.